Listed here are 24 T cell receptor beta chains from one sample, sequenced in a study of blood T cell repertoires in COVID-19. Sequencing used immunoSEQ multiplex PCR; TCRdb keeps in-frame clones, though not all of them. The sample has roughly 250,000 clones, about 83% seen once; the top ten hold 4%. Sequencing was done on a sample of peripheral blood. Source of these receptors: a man aged 50-59 years with acute or convalescent COVID-19.

The J gene is TRBJ2-1, the V gene TRBV5-1; 8 bases are a match to TRBD2. This CDR3 spans 13 amino acids. The V gene end was trimmed by 0 bases and the J gene end by 9 bases; junction bases not matched to a gene: 2. Germline V gene data show CDR1 as SGHRS and CDR2 as YFSETQ. The CDR3 loop is CASSLAGGLEQFF. The DNA of the CDR3 is TGCGCCAGCAGCTTGGCGGGGGGGCTTGAGCAGTTCTTC.

The V gene is TRBV28, the J gene TRBJ2-2; 9 bases are shared with TRBD2. Germline values: CDR1 MDHEN, CDR2 SYDVKM. This CDR3 has 16 amino acids. Germline trimming cut 2 bases from V and 5 bases from J; bases unmatched to any gene: 6. CDR3 in amino acids: CASSLPLSGGTGELFF. The CDR3 DNA follows: TGTGCCAGCAGTTTACCCTTAAGCGGGGGGACCGGGGAGCTGTTTTTT.

The V gene is TRBV9, the J gene TRBJ2-7, with D possibly TRBD1 on 5 matching bases. The germline V and J ends were trimmed by 0 bases and 4 bases, with 17 bases remaining between them. This CDR3 has 16 residues. CDR1 and CDR2 from the germline V gene are SGDLS and YYNGEE. CDR3 sequence reads: CASSVASGQGNYEQYF. The CDR3, as DNA: TGTGCCAGCAGCGTAGCTTCCGGGCAGGGTAATTACGAGCAGTACTTC.

The DNA for the CDR3 is TGTGCCAGCAGTTCCCTAGGGCGAGGGAATTCACCCCTCCACTTT. Amino acid sequence: CASSSLGRGNSPLHF. The chain links TRBV6-5 to TRBJ1-6; D ambiguous. Germline V lookup: CDR1 MNHEY, CDR2 SVGAGI. The CDR3 extends over 15 amino acids. Deletions cut 4 bases from V and 7 bases from J, with 14 bases between.

This chain joins TRBV5-1 and TRBJ2-1; 13 nucleotides match TRBD2. The CDR3 covers 18 residues. Per germline, CDR1 SGHRS and CDR2 YFSETQ. J lost 3 bases, V lost 4 bases, and 10 bases had no gene match. The CDR3 DNA reads TGCGCCAGCAGCGTGAGCGTACTAGCGGGAGGGGTCTACAATGAGCAGTTCTTC. Protein sequence: CASSVSVLAGGVYNEQFF.

The chain combines TRBV5-1 with TRBJ2-2, with a possible D match to TRBD2 (6 bases). The germline V gene encodes CDR1 SGHRS and CDR2 YFSETQ. The V gene lost 2 bases and the J gene lost 17 bases, with 13 bases spanning the gap. The CDR3 runs to 11 residues. CDR3 in DNA: TGCGCCAGCAGCTTCGGAGGGGTCGACTTTTTT. This codes for CASSFGGVDFF.

This rearrangement joins TRBV28 to TRBJ2-3; D is undetermined. The CDR3 is 15 amino acids. V was cut by 3 bases and J by 4 bases, with 14 bases left in between. The V gene's germline CDR1 is MDHEN and CDR2 SYDVKM. The CDR3 coding sequence is TGTGCCAGCAGTTTTCGAGTGTTGATGGCAGATACGCAGTATTTT. Amino acid sequence: CASSFRVLMADTQYF.

The rearrangement uses TRBV6-6 and TRBJ2-7, with D unresolved. The germline V gene has CDR1 MNHNY and CDR2 SVGAGI (reference sequence). The CDR3 has 12 amino acids. Between the trimmed V and J ends, which lost 5 bases and 3 bases, there was a span of 8 bases. The CDR3 sequence: CASSQELYEQYF. In DNA form, the CDR3 reads TGTGCCAGCAGTCAGGAGCTCTACGAGCAGTACTTC.

CDR3 in DNA: TGTGCCACCTCGGCTAGCTCCTATAATTCACCCCTCCACTTT. Amino acid sequence: CATSASSYNSPLHF. The J gene is TRBJ1-6, the V gene TRBV19; no reliable D call. V lost 10 bases and J 0 bases, leaving 10 bases between the germline ends. The CDR3 spans 14 residues. CDR1 LNHDA and CDR2 SQIVND come from the germline V gene (reference sequence).

The J gene is TRBJ1-1, the V gene TRBV5-4; no clear D. Trimming removed 0 bases from V and 8 bases from J, with 11 bases in between. This CDR3 spans 13 amino acids. Germline loops: CDR1 SGHNT, CDR2 YYREEE (reference sequence). DNA for the CDR3: TGTGCCAGCAGCTTGGAGTCCGGGTCGGAAGCTTTCTTT. Amino acid sequence: CASSLESGSEAFF.

The V and J genes are TRBV18 and TRBJ1-3, with TRBD1 matching over 9 bases. After removal of 3 bases from V and 4 bases from J, the junction contained 7 bases not matched to a gene. Germline V gene data show CDR1 as KGHSH and CDR2 as LQKENI. The CDR3 sequence is 16 residues long. The CDR3 region is CASSPQGQGSGNTIYF. CDR3 nucleotide sequence: TGTGCCAGCTCACCCCAAGGACAGGGGAGCGGAAACACCATATATTTT.

This clone has just one count. This sequence joins TRBV29-1 and TRBJ2-7; D gene unclear. CDR1 SQVTM and CDR2 ANQGSEA come from the germline V gene. CDR3 size: 14 residues. V gave up 4 bases and J gave up 2 bases, with 15 bases separating them. This chain's CDR3 is CSVVVVTATYEQYF. The DNA for the CDR3 is TGCAGCGTTGTAGTGGTAACAGCCACCTACGAGCAGTACTTC.

The sample holds one count of this clone. The chain carries TRBV6-5 and TRBJ1-4, with a tentative D call TRBD1 (5 bases). Per the germline V gene, CDR1 is MNHEY and CDR2 is SVGAGI. V gave up 6 bases and J gave up 7 bases, with 9 bases separating them. CDR3 length equals 12 residues. CDR3 DNA sequence: TGTGCCAGCAGGGGGCGGGGTGAAAAACTGTTTTTT. Its protein is CASRGRGEKLFF.

CDR3 bases: TGTGCCTGGAGTTTCGCGACAGGGATTGGGGACGAGCAGTACTTC. Protein sequence: CAWSFATGIGDEQYF. The chain is built from TRBV30 and TRBJ2-7, with TRBD1 matching 7 bases. Per germline, CDR1 GTSNPN and CDR2 SVGIG (reference sequence). The CDR3 consists of 15 residues. Trimming removed 2 bases from V and 5 bases from J; junction bases left unmatched: 12.

The chain is built from TRBV5-5 and TRBJ2-7, with a possible D match to TRBD2 (7 bases). Germline CDR1 SGHKS, CDR2 YYEKEE (reference sequence). V was clipped by 3 bases and J by 5 bases, with 12 bases between them. CDR3 length: 13 residues. The CDR3 protein is CASSYGGPDEQYF. CDR3 coding DNA: TGTGCCAGCAGCTACGGGGGGCCAGACGAGCAGTACTTC.

The rearrangement uses TRBV28 and TRBJ2-7; 8 nucleotides align to TRBD1. This CDR3 has 14 amino acids. Trimming at V came to 4 bases and at J to 3 bases, leaving 5 bases not matched to a gene. The germline V gene encodes CDR1 MDHEN and CDR2 SYDVKM. As DNA, the CDR3 is TGTGCCAGCAGTTCCGGGACAGGAGGCTACGAGCAGTACTTC. This sequence encodes CASSSGTGGYEQYF.

The chain employs TRBV2 and TRBJ1-1, with TRBD1 as a possible D gene (5 bases). The V end was cut by 10 bases, the J end by 6 bases, with 21 bases between. The CDR3 contains 14 residues. Germline V gene data show CDR1 as SNHLY and CDR2 as FYNNEI. CDR3 region: CANSGRDSYPEAFF. The CDR3 DNA sequence: TGTGCCAACAGCGGGCGAGACAGCTACCCTGAAGCTTTCTTT.

The chain recombines TRBV4-1 with TRBJ2-5; TRBD1 matches at 7 bases. This CDR3 is 14 amino acids long. CDR1 and CDR2 (germline): MGHRA, YSYEKL. Germline trimming cut 4 bases from V and 4 bases from J; bases unmatched to any gene: 6. The CDR3 sequence is CASSLTGAGETQYF. DNA for the CDR3: TGCGCCAGCAGCCTTACAGGGGCGGGAGAGACCCAGTACTTC.

The rearrangement links TRBV18 to TRBJ1-3; 9 bases align to TRBD1. V trimming: 2 bases; J trimming: 2 bases; junction bases outside the gene matches: 1. CDR3 size: 15 residues. CDR1 and CDR2 (germline): KGHSH, LQKENI. CDR3 sequence: CASSPDRGTGNTIYF. Written as DNA, the CDR3 is TGTGCCAGCTCACCAGACAGGGGGACTGGAAACACCATATATTTT.

The CDR3 sequence is CASRLNPGLGSTDTQYF. CDR3 nucleotide sequence: TGTGCCAGCAGACTTAACCCGGGACTAGGAAGCACAGATACGCAGTATTTT. This sequence joins TRBV7-3 and TRBJ2-3, with TRBD2 identical over 8 bases. The CDR3 is made up of 17 amino acids. With 6 bases clipped from V and 0 bases from J, the junction kept 11 bases outside the gene matches. The germline CDR1 and CDR2 sequences are SGHTA and FQGTGA.

CDR3 sequence reads: CAWNRAYEQYF. The CDR3 DNA follows: TGTGCCTGGAACAGAGCCTACGAGCAGTACTTC. The chain combines TRBV30 with TRBJ2-7, with D unresolved. Trimming pared 4 bases from V and 2 bases from J, leaving 6 bases between. This CDR3 spans 11 amino acids. Germline V CDR1 and CDR2: GTSNPN, SVGIG (reference sequence).

In this sample, this clone turned up a few times. The V gene is TRBV27, the J gene TRBJ1-3, with TRBD1 as a possible D gene (6 bases). The V gene lost 5 bases and the J gene lost 9 bases, with 20 bases spanning the gap. CDR3 length: 15 residues. Germline values: CDR1 MNHEY, CDR2 SMNVEV (reference sequence). CDR3 coding DNA: TGTGCCAGCAGTCCAATCGGGACAAATTTCGGCACCATATATTTT. It specifies CASSPIGTNFGTIYF.

This clone was counted between two and nine times. This sequence joins TRBV18 and TRBJ1-2; 7 bases map to TRBD1. This CDR3 spans 13 amino acids. From germline, CDR1 is KGHSH and CDR2 LQKENI. Trimming removed 8 bases from V and 4 bases from J; junction bases left unmatched: 7. The CDR3 loop reads CASRTGDGYGYTF. DNA for the CDR3: TGTGCCAGCCGAACAGGGGATGGCTATGGCTACACCTTC. Supplemented by reference TRBV18 and TRBJ1-2, the full variable domain reads NAGVMQNPRHLVRRRGQEARLRCSPMKGHSHVYWYRQLPEEGLKFMVYLQKENIIDESGMPKERFSAEFPKEGPSILRIQQVVRGDSAAYFCASRTGDGYGYTFGSGTRLTVV.

The CDR3 sequence: CSVGGLGKTQYF. DNA for the CDR3: TGCAGCGTTGGCGGGCTCGGTAAGACCCAGTACTTC. The gene calls are TRBV29-1 and TRBJ2-5, with D perhaps TRBD2 (5 bases). Germline CDR1 SQVTM, CDR2 ANQGSEA. The CDR3 extends over 12 amino acids. The ends were cut back, 4 bases at V and 6 bases at J, with 12 bases in the middle.